This passage covers 32 T cell receptor beta chains from one sample sequenced in a study of technical replicates of blood from a few donors (dated by TCRdb to between 2016 and 2019). The method behind the library was the immunoSEQ multiplex PCR assay. TCRdb obtained this table from immuneACCESS and retained in-frame rearrangements with V and J assigned. These tables miss some clones; where compared with another copy, unresolved V genes account for less than half of the shortfall, and the remainder is unexplained. A total of approximately 78,000 clones appear in this sample, around nine tenths of them only once. Approximately 0.37% of the sample lies in the top ten. The sample comprised T cells isolated from PBMCs. The receptors here all came from a human donor in good health.

This clone was found a few times. V usage is TRBV6-4 and J usage is TRBJ1-1, with D maybe TRBD1 (5 bases). V shed 6 bases and J shed 1 base, with 9 bases lying between them. From germline, CDR1 is MRHNA and CDR2 SNTAGT. This CDR3 is built from 13 residues. CDR3 loop: CASRVGQNTEAFF. The CDR3, as DNA: TGTGCCAGCAGAGTTGGACAGAACACTGAAGCTTTCTTT.

The rearrangement links TRBV2 to TRBJ1-4, with 8 nucleotides matching TRBD1. CDR1 and CDR2 (germline): SNHLY, FYNNEI. This CDR3 region has 15 residues. V was clipped by 7 bases and J by 6 bases; unmatched bases: 10. The CDR3 DNA sequence: TGTGCCAGCACCCCCGCCGGGACAGGTTATGAAAAACTGTTTTTT. Its translation is CASTPAGTGYEKLFF. The full variable domain, with the rest looked up from reference TRBV2 and TRBJ1-4, is EPEVTQTPSHQVTQMGQEVILRCVPISNHLYFYWYRQILGQKVEFLVSFYNNEISEKSEIFDDQFSVERPDGSNFTLKIRSTKLEDSAMYFCASTPAGTGYEKLFFGSGTQLSVL.

This chain uses TRBV4-1 with TRBJ2-2, with D maybe TRBD1 (6 bases). This CDR3 region has 13 residues. V was trimmed by 2 bases and J by 6 bases, leaving 7 bases between them. Germline loops: CDR1 MGHRA, CDR2 YSYEKL. Here the CDR3 reads CASSQTGSGELFF. DNA for the CDR3: TGCGCCAGCAGCCAAACAGGGTCCGGGGAGCTGTTTTTT.

This CDR3 is CASSLISGSSGANVLTF. CDR3 nucleotide sequence: TGTGCCAGCAGCTTGATTAGCGGGAGCTCTGGGGCCAACGTCCTGACTTTC. V usage is TRBV13 and J usage is TRBJ2-6; TRBD2 matches 9 bases. There are 17 residues in the CDR3. Trimming took 3 bases from V and 0 from J; bases not matched to a gene: 3. Germline V gene sequence: CDR1 PRHDT, CDR2 FYEKMQ (reference sequence).

In DNA, the CDR3 is TGTGCCAGTAGTATAGATCAGGAGGGGGCTCCCTACAATGAGCAGTTCTTC. Translation: CASSIDQEGAPYNEQFF. The chain is built from TRBV19 and TRBJ2-1, with TRBD1 as a possible D gene (7 bases). The germline V and J ends were trimmed by 0 bases and 2 bases, with 14 bases remaining between them. Looked up from germline, CDR1 is LNHDA and CDR2 is SQIVND (reference sequence). This CDR3 is built from 17 residues. The full variable domain, rest sourced from reference TRBV19 and TRBJ2-1, is DGGITQSPKYLFRKEGQNVTLSCEQNLNHDAMYWYRQDPGQGLRLIYYSQIVNDFQKGDIAEGYSVSREKKESFPLTVTSAQKNPTAFYLCASSIDQEGAPYNEQFFGPGTRLTVL.

The chain couples TRBV2 to TRBJ1-2, with D unclear. Germline V gene lookup returns CDR1 SNHLY and CDR2 FYNNEI. The V and J ends lost 4 bases and 1 base respectively, with 10 bases between them. CDR3 length equals 14 residues. The CDR3 here is CASSVSAFNYGYTF. In DNA form, the CDR3 reads TGTGCCAGCAGTGTGAGCGCCTTTAACTATGGCTACACCTTC.

This chain connects TRBV29-1 to TRBJ2-1; no definite D call. CDR3 length equals 11 residues. The germline V gene has CDR1 SQVTM and CDR2 ANQGSEA. Trimming pared 6 bases from V and 3 bases from J, leaving 6 bases between. The chain's CDR3 is CSVTHYNEQFF. CDR3 DNA: TGCAGCGTAACTCACTACAATGAGCAGTTCTTC.

This sequence joins TRBV11-2 and TRBJ1-5; a possible D gene is TRBD1 (6 bases). CDR1 is SGHAT and CDR2 is FQNNGV in the germline V gene. The ends were cut back, 1 base at V and 4 bases at J, with 8 bases in the middle. CDR3 size: 14 residues. The DNA for the CDR3 is TGTGCCAGCAGCTTAGGAGGGACAAATCAGCCCCAGCATTTT. Translating gives CASSLGGTNQPQHF.

CDR3 nucleotides: TGCGCCAGCAGCTCTCAGGGGGCAGGGAGTGCTAATGAAAAACTGTTTTTT. Its translation is CASSSQGAGSANEKLFF. The gene calls are TRBV5-1 and TRBJ1-4, with 8 positions matching TRBD1. The CDR3 totals 17 residues. Germline trimming cut 3 bases from V and 3 bases from J; bases unmatched to any gene: 10. The V gene's germline CDR1 is SGHRS and CDR2 YFSETQ.

This chain links TRBV11-2 with TRBJ1-3, with TRBD1 matching 9 bases. The CDR3 is 14 amino acids. The junction had 5 bases not matched to a gene; V was cut back by 4 bases and J by 7 bases. In germline, CDR1 is SGHAT, CDR2 FQNNGV. CDR3 nucleotide sequence: TGTGCCAGCAGCTCCTTGACAGGGGGGAACACCATATATTTT. Protein: CASSSLTGGNTIYF.

The CDR3 coding sequence is TGCAGCGTTGAAGCGGGTTCAGTCTCCTACGAGCAGTACTTC. Protein product: CSVEAGSVSYEQYF. This chain connects TRBV29-1 to TRBJ2-7; D unresolved. V was trimmed by 1 base and J by 0 bases, leaving 10 bases between them. There are 14 residues in the CDR3. CDR1 is SQVTM, CDR2 ANQGSEA, per germline.

The chain joins TRBV14 to TRBJ2-3; D gene uncertain. V gave up 1 base and J gave up 7 bases, with 12 bases separating them. Germline V gene sequence: CDR1 SGHDN, CDR2 FVKESK. The CDR3 extends over 14 amino acids. DNA of the CDR3: TGTGCCAGCAGCCAAGTGCCATCCACTTATACGCAGTATTTT. Its translation: CASSQVPSTYTQYF.

The chain links TRBV5-1 to TRBJ2-3, with D maybe TRBD2 (6 bases). Trimming shortened V by 0 bases and J by 4 bases, and 9 bases separated the two germline ends. The CDR3 covers 14 residues. Germline V lookup: CDR1 SGHRS, CDR2 YFSETQ. In DNA, the CDR3 is TGCGCCAGCAGCTTGGGGGGACTTTCAGATACGCAGTATTTT. Protein product: CASSLGGLSDTQYF. Combining the CDR3 with reference TRBV5-1 and TRBJ2-3 gives the whole variable domain KAGVTQTPRYLIKTRGQQVTLSCSPISGHRSVSWYQQTPGQGLQFLFEYFSETQRNKGNFPGRFSGRQFSNSRSEMNVSTLELGDSALYLCASSLGGLSDTQYFGPGTRLTVL.

V gene TRBV11-2 combines with J gene TRBJ1-2, with 8 bases identical to TRBD1. The trim removed 3 bases at V and 5 bases at J, leaving 11 bases unmatched. This CDR3 comprises 16 residues. CDR1 and CDR2 (germline): SGHAT, FQNNGV. The CDR3 nucleotides are TGTGCCAGCAGCTTGGGTCCAGGGACAGGAATTTATGGCTACACCTTC. Protein product: CASSLGPGTGIYGYTF.

This chain uses TRBV13 with TRBJ2-7; TRBD2 might be the D (6 bases). This CDR3 has 13 residues. The germline V gene encodes CDR1 PRHDT and CDR2 FYEKMQ (reference sequence). Trimming removed 7 bases at V and 1 base at J, with 11 bases between. Written as DNA, the CDR3 is TGTGCCAGCAAGGAGGGGACTTCCTACGAGCAGTACTTC. Protein product: CASKEGTSYEQYF.

The chain links TRBV7-3 to TRBJ2-6; no definite D call. Trimming left V 2 bases short and J 3 bases short, with 8 bases between. CDR1 is SGHTA, CDR2 FQGTGA, per germline. CDR3 length: 15 amino acids. The CDR3 DNA sequence: TGTGCCAGCAGCTTACCGGGTAATGGGGCCAACGTCCTGACTTTC. Protein sequence: CASSLPGNGANVLTF.

J is TRBJ1-5 and V is TRBV7-2; weak D call: TRBD1 (5 bases). The CDR3 extends over 13 amino acids. Trimming took off 1 base at V and 7 bases at J, with 8 bases between the two ends. Germline loops: CDR1 SGHTA, CDR2 FQGNSA. This chain's CDR3 is CASSLVGGQPQHF. CDR3 DNA sequence: TGTGCCAGCAGCTTAGTGGGGGGGCAGCCCCAGCATTTT.

The gene calls are TRBV19 and TRBJ1-2; weak D call: TRBD1 (5 bases). The CDR3 covers 15 residues. V shed 5 bases and J shed 4 bases, with 17 bases lying between them. The germline gives CDR1 LNHDA, CDR2 SQIVND (reference sequence). This chain's CDR3 is CASSATWPRGYGYTF. DNA of the CDR3: TGTGCCAGTAGTGCGACATGGCCTAGGGGCTATGGCTACACCTTC.

The chain uses TRBV9 and TRBJ1-1; D is ambiguous. Germline V gives CDR1 SGDLS, CDR2 YYNGEE. The CDR3 contains 13 residues. V was trimmed by 3 bases and J by 6 bases, leaving 12 bases between them. The CDR3 DNA reads TGTGCCAGCAGCGCGACCCCCGGAGCTGAAGCTTTCTTT. Amino acids: CASSATPGAEAFF.

The chain joins TRBV19 to TRBJ2-2; perhaps TRBD2 as D (6 bases). Germline V gene sequence: CDR1 LNHDA, CDR2 SQIVND (reference sequence). The ends were cut back, 7 bases at V and 2 bases at J, with 14 bases in the middle. The CDR3 has 15 residues. This CDR3 is CASTRGGTNTGELFF. In DNA form, the CDR3 reads TGTGCCAGTACTAGGGGTGGGACTAACACCGGGGAGCTGTTTTTT.

V gene TRBV25-1 combines with J gene TRBJ2-2; 8 nucleotides align to TRBD1. With 5 bases clipped from V and 7 bases from J, the junction kept 6 bases outside the gene matches. The CDR3 contains 14 residues. The germline CDR1 and CDR2 sequences are MGHDK and SYGVNS. CDR3 region: CASSQTGAGGELFF. For the CDR3, the DNA is TGTGCCAGCAGTCAGACAGGGGCGGGCGGGGAGCTGTTTTTT. Full variable domain (missing parts from reference TRBV25-1 and TRBJ2-2): EADIYQTPRYLVIGTGKKITLECSQTMGHDKMYWYQQDPGMELHLIHYSYGVNSTEKGDLSSESTVSRIRTEHFPLTLESARPSHTSQYLCASSQTGAGGELFFGEGSRLTVL.

This clone was picked up one time. This chain joins TRBV6-1 and TRBJ2-7; TRBD2 is a possible D gene (6 bases). The CDR3 extends over 14 amino acids. V was trimmed by 1 base and J by 4 bases, leaving 11 bases between them. Germline V gene sequence: CDR1 MNHNS, CDR2 SASEGT. CDR3: CASSEGGDRYEQYF. The CDR3 DNA sequence: TGTGCCAGCAGTGAAGGGGGGGATCGTTACGAGCAGTACTTC.

The rearrangement joins TRBV11-2 to TRBJ2-1; tentatively, D is TRBD2 (6 bases). The germline CDR1 and CDR2 sequences are SGHAT and FQNNGV. The CDR3 is made up of 13 amino acids. Trimming removed 3 bases at V and 7 bases at J, with 10 bases between. CDR3 DNA sequence: TGTGCCAGCAGCTTTGGGGGGAATAATGAGCAGTTCTTC. Its translation is CASSFGGNNEQFF.

The gene calls are TRBV4-1 and TRBJ1-1, with D tentatively TRBD1 (6 bases). The V end was cut by 1 base, the J end by 1 base, with 10 bases between. The CDR3 length is 15 residues. Germline CDR1 and CDR2: MGHRA and YSYEKL. The CDR3 coding sequence is TGCGCCAGCAGCCAAGGGGGCAGGGGGAACACTGAAGCTTTCTTT. Protein sequence: CASSQGGRGNTEAFF.

The chain recombines TRBV12-5 with TRBJ1-5; D may be TRBD1 (5 bases). Per germline, CDR1 LGHNT and CDR2 FRNRAP. CDR3 length: 16 amino acids. V shed 0 bases and J shed 0 bases, with 9 bases lying between them. This CDR3 reads CASGLVHGASNQPQHF. DNA for the CDR3: TGTGCTAGTGGTTTGGTACATGGGGCTAGCAATCAGCCCCAGCATTTT.

The chain carries TRBV19 and TRBJ2-7; 7 bases are shared with TRBD1. Losses at the gene ends were 3 bases for V and 4 bases for J; bases not matched to a gene: 6. CDR1 and CDR2 from the germline V gene are LNHDA and SQIVND (reference sequence). The CDR3 has 14 residues. In DNA form, the CDR3 reads TGTGCCAGTAGTATGGAGAACAGGGGTTACGAGCAGTACTTC. Encoded protein: CASSMENRGYEQYF.

This rearrangement joins TRBV10-1 to TRBJ2-3; D is unresolved. V was clipped by 2 bases and J by 0 bases, with 12 bases between them. The V gene's germline CDR1 is WNHNN and CDR2 SYGVQD (reference sequence). The CDR3 is 16 amino acids. The CDR3 nucleotides read TGCGCCAGCAGTGAGAGTTGGCGGAGCAGCACAGATACGCAGTATTTT. It is translated as CASSESWRSSTDTQYF.

The rearrangement uses TRBV4-3 and TRBJ2-1; 12 nucleotides match TRBD2. J lost 7 bases, V lost 0 bases, and 4 bases had no gene match. The CDR3 length is 16 residues. Looked up from germline, CDR1 is LGHNA and CDR2 is YSLEER. In nucleotides, the CDR3 is TGCGCCAGCAGCCAAGATAGGACTAGCGGGAAGAATGAGCAGTTCTTC. Encoded protein: CASSQDRTSGKNEQFF.

The V and J genes are TRBV11-1 and TRBJ1-5, with 7 bases lining up with TRBD1. The CDR3 loop spans 18 amino acids. V was pared by 5 bases and J by 4 bases, with 17 bases of the junction left unmatched. Germline CDR1 SGHAT, CDR2 FQDESV (reference sequence). The CDR3 sequence is CASSLTGMKAVENQPQHF. The CDR3 nucleotides read TGTGCCAGCAGCCTGACAGGGATGAAGGCCGTCGAGAATCAGCCCCAGCATTTT.

This chain uses TRBV4-2 with TRBJ2-7, with D tentatively TRBD1 (6 bases). Germline V gene data show CDR1 as LGHNA and CDR2 as YNFKEQ. The CDR3 length is 15 residues. V gave up 1 base and J gave up 3 bases, with 13 bases separating them. CDR3 in amino acids: CASSQVPGTYYEQYF. The CDR3 DNA is TGTGCCAGCAGCCAAGTGCCAGGGACATACTACGAGCAGTACTTC.

The chain links TRBV11-2 to TRBJ2-5, with D maybe TRBD2 (6 bases). The CDR3 sequence is 17 residues long. Germline CDR1 and CDR2: SGHAT and FQNNGV. The V gene lost 5 bases and the J gene lost 4 bases, with 23 bases spanning the gap. In nucleotides, the CDR3 is TGTGCCAGCAGCCTCCTTACGGGAGTGGGGGTGGGAGAGACCCAGTACTTC. Translating it yields CASSLLTGVGVGETQYF.

The chain carries TRBV9 and TRBJ2-5; 9 nucleotides line up with TRBD1. CDR1 SGDLS and CDR2 YYNGEE come from the germline V gene. The CDR3 is 16 amino acids. The V segment lost 3 bases and the J segment 4 bases; nucleotides outside the gene matches: 10. The CDR3 DNA reads as TGTGCCAGCAGCGCAACCGGGACAGGGCTAGGAGAGACCCAGTACTTC. Translated: CASSATGTGLGETQYF.